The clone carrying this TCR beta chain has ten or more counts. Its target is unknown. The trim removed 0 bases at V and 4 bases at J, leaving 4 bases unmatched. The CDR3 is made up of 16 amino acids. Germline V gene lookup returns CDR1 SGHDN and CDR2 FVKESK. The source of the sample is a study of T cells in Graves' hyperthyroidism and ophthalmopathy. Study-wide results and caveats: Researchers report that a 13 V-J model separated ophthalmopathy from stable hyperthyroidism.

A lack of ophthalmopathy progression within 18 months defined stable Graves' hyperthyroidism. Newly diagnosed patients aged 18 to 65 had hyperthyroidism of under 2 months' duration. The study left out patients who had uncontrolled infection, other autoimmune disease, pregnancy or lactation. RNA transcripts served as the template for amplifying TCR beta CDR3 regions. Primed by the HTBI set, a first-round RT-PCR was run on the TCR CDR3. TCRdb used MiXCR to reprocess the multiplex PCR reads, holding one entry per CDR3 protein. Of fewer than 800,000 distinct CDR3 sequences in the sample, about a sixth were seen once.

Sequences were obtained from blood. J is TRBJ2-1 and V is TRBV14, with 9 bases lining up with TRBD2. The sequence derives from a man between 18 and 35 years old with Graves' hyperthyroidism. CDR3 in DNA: TGTGCCAGCAGCCAAGATGCGCTAGCGGGGTACAATGAGCAGTTCTTC. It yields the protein CASSQDALAGYNEQFF.